Included here is one TCR beta chain sequence, with context. Its cognate antigen is unknown. CDR1 and CDR2 (germline): MNHNS, SASEGT. The V and J ends lost 5 bases and 1 base respectively, with 11 bases between them. The CDR3 totals 14 residues. A couple of CD3G-deficient patients had more severe autoimmunity; all had some. Patients aged 2 to 39 years had fewer naive and more memory CD4+ and CD8+ T cells. The PCR used 52 TRBV and 13 TRBJ primers. Generated by immunoSEQ multiplex PCR, the TCRdb table keeps only in-frame clones and is missing some. Altogether about 17,000 clones are present, 75% to 85% being singletons, with the ten largest covering roughly 8%. This specimen belongs to a study of regulatory T cells. Study conclusions and caveats: Hydrophobic residues at CDR3 positions 6 and 7 were enriched in conventional CD4+ T cells of CD3G-deficient patients.

This clonotype originated in a person in their thirties with CD3G deficiency. The chain couples TRBV6-1 to TRBJ1-1; TRBD1 is a possible D gene (6 bases). The sequencing input was conventional CD4+ T cells sorted from blood. The CDR3 DNA is TGTGCCAGCAGTCCCGGGACACGGAACACTGAAGCTTTCTTT. Translating it yields CASSPGTRNTEAFF.